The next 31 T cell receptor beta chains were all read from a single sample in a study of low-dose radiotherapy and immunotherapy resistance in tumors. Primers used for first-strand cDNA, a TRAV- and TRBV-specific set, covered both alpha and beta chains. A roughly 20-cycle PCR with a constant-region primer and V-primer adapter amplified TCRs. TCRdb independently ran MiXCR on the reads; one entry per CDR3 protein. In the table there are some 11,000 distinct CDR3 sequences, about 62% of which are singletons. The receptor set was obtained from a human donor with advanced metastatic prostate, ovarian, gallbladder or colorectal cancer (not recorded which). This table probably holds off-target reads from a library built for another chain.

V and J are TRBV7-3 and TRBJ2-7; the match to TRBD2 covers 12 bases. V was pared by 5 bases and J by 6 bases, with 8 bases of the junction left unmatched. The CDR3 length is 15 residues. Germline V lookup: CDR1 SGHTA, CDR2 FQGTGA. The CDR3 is CASSPQRGLAGEQYF. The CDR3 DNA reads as TGTGCCAGCAGCCCCCAAAGGGGACTAGCGGGCGAGCAGTACTTC.

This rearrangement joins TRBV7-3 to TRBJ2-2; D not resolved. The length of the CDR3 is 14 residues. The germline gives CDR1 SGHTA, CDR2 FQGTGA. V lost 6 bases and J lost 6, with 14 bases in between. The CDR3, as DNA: TGTGCCAGCAGACCGGCTGGCTCGTCCGGGGAGCTGTTTTTT. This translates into CASRPAGSSGELFF.

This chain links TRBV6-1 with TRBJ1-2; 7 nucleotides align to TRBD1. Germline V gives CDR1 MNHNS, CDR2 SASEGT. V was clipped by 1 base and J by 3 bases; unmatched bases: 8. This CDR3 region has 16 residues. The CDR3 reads CASSEGTGVFDYGYTF. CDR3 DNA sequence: TGTGCCAGCAGTGAAGGAACAGGGGTATTCGACTATGGCTACACCTTC.

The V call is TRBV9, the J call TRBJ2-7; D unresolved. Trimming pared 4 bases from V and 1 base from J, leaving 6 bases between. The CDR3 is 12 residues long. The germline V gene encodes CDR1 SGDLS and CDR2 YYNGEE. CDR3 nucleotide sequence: TGTGCCAGCAGCCCTCATTCCTACGAGCAGTACTTC. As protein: CASSPHSYEQYF.

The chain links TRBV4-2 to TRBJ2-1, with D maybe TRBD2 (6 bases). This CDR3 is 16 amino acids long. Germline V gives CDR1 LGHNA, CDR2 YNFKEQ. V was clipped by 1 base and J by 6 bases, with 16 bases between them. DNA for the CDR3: TGTGCCAGCAGCCAAGGCGTCGGGAGCAGAACCAATGAGCAGTTCTTC. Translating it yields CASSQGVGSRTNEQFF.

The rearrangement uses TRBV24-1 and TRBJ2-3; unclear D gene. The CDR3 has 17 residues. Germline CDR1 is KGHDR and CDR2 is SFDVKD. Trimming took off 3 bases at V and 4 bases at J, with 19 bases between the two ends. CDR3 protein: CATSDPPDPEAADTQYF. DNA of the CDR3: TGTGCCACCAGTGATCCACCGGACCCAGAGGCGGCAGATACGCAGTATTTT.

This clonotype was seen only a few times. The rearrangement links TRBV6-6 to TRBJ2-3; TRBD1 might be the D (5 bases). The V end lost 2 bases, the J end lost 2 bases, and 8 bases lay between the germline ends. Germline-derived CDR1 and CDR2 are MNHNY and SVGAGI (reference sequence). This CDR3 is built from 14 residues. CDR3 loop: CASSYLGHTDTQYF. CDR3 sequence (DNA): TGTGCCAGCAGTTACCTCGGACACACAGATACGCAGTATTTT.

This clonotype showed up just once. CDR3: CASTPWGVTEAFF. DNA for the CDR3: TGTGCCAGCACCCCGTGGGGGGTAACTGAAGCTTTCTTT. This rearrangement joins TRBV6-2 or TRBV6-3 to TRBJ1-1, with D possibly matching TRBD1 (5 bases). Germline CDR1 and CDR2: MNHEY and SVGEGT. The V end lost 7 bases, the J end lost 5 bases, and 14 bases lay between the germline ends. The CDR3 has 13 residues.

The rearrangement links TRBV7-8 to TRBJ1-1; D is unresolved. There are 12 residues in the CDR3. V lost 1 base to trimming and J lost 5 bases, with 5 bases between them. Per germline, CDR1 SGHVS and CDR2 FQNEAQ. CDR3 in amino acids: CASSLEETEAFF. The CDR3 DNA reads TGTGCCAGCAGCTTAGAAGAAACTGAAGCTTTCTTT.

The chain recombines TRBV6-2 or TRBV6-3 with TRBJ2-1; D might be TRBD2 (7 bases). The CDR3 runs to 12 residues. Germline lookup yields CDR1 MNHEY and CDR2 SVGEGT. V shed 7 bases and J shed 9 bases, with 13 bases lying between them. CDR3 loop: CASIGGAGEQFF. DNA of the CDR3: TGTGCCAGCATTGGGGGGGCTGGTGAGCAGTTCTTC.

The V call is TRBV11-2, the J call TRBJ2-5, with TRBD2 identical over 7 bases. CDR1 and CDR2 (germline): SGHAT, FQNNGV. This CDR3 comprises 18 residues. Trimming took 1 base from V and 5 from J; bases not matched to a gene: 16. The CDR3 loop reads CASSLADRLAAFPETQYF. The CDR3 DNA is TGTGCCAGCAGCTTAGCGGATCGACTAGCCGCTTTTCCGGAGACCCAGTACTTC.

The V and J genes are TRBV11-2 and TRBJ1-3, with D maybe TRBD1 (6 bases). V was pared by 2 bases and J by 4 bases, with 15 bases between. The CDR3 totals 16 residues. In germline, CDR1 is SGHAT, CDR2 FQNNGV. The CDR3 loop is CASSLIQGYSGNTIYF. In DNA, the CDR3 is TGTGCCAGCAGCTTAATCCAGGGGTACTCCGGAAACACCATATATTTT.

The CDR3 nucleotides are TGTGCCAGCTACTACGAGGTCAACTTTAACTATGGCTACACCTTC. Translating gives CASYYEVNFNYGYTF. The rearrangement joins TRBV7-9 to TRBJ1-2; D not resolved. The germline V and J ends were trimmed by 8 bases and 1 base, with 17 bases remaining between them. The CDR3 length is 15 residues. CDR1 is SEHNR, CDR2 FQNEAQ, per germline (reference sequence).

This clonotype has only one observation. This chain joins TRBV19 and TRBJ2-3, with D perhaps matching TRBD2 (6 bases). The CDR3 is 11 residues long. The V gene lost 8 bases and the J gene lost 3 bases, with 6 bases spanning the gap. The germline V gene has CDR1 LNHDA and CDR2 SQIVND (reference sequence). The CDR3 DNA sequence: TGTGCCAGTGCGGGGACAGATACGCAGTATTTT. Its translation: CASAGTDTQYF.

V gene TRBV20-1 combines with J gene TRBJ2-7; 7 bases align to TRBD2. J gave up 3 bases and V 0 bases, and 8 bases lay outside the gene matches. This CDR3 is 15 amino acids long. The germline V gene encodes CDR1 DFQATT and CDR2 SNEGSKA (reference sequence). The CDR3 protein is CSAREGEGPIYEQYF. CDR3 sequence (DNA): TGCAGTGCTAGAGAAGGGGAGGGGCCGATCTACGAGCAGTACTTC.

CDR3 nucleotide sequence: TGTGCCTCCGGACTAGATCCCCGTGAGCAGTTCTTC. Amino acid sequence: CASGLDPREQFF. V and J are TRBV10-3 and TRBJ2-1, with 7 nucleotides matching TRBD2. CDR1 ENHRY and CDR2 SYGVKD come from the germline V gene. This CDR3 comprises 12 residues. The ends lost 11 bases at V and 9 bases at J; junction bases unmatched: 10.

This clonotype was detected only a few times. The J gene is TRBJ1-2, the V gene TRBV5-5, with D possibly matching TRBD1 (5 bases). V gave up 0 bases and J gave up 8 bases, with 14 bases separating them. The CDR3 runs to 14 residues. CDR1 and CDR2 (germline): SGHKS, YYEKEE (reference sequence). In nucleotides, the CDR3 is TGTGCCAGCAGCTTGGAGGGGACGGTTCGAGGCTACACCTTC. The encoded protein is CASSLEGTVRGYTF.

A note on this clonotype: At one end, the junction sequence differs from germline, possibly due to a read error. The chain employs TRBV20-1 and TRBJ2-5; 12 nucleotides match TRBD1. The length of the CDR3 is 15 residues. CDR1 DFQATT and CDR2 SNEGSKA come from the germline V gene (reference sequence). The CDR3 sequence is CSARAGTGGMKTQYF. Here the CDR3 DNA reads TGCAGTGCCAGAGCCGGGACAGGGGGCATGAAGACCCAGTACTTC.

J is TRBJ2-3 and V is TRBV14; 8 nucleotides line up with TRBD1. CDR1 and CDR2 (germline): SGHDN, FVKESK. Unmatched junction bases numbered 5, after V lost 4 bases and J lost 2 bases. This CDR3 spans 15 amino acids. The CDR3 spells CASSLRDRITDTQYF. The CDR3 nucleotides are TGTGCCAGCAGCCTGCGGGACAGGATCACAGATACGCAGTATTTT. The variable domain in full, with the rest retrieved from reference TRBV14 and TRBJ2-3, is EAGVTQFPSHSVIEKGQTVTLRCDPISGHDNLYWYRRVMGKEIKFLLHFVKESKQDESGMPNNRFLAERTGGTYSTLKVQPAELEDSGVYFCASSLRDRITDTQYFGPGTRLTVL.

CDR3 in amino acids: CASSPKSETQYF. Written as DNA, the CDR3 is TGTGCCAGCAGTCCTAAGTCGGAGACCCAGTACTTC. This chain joins TRBV7-9 and TRBJ2-5, with D unclear. This CDR3 spans 12 amino acids. Germline values: CDR1 SEHNR, CDR2 FQNEAQ (reference sequence). V lost 6 bases and J 5 bases, leaving 10 bases between the germline ends.

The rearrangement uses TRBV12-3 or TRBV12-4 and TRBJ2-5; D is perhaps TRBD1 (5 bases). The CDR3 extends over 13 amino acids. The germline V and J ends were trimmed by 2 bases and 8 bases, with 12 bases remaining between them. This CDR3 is CASSLSQDNTQYF. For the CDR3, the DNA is TGTGCCAGCAGTTTAAGCCAGGACAATACCCAGTACTTC.

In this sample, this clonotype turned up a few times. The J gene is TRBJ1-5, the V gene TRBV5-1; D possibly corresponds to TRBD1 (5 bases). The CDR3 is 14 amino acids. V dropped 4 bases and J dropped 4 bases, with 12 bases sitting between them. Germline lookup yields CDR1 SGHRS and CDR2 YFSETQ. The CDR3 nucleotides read TGCGCCAGCAGCCTCGGGGGACGTAATCAGCCCCAGCATTTT. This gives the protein CASSLGGRNQPQHF.

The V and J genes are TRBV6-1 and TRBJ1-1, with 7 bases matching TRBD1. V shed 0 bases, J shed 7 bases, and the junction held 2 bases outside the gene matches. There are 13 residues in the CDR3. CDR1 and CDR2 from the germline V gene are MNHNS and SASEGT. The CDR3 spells CASSEAGTVEAFF. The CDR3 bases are TGTGCCAGCAGTGAAGCGGGGACAGTTGAAGCTTTCTTT.

CDR3 sequence: CASSDGAPGRDTEAFF. As DNA, the CDR3 is TGTGCCAGCAGTGACGGAGCCCCCGGACGGGACACTGAAGCTTTCTTT. The J gene is TRBJ1-1, the V gene TRBV6-2 or TRBV6-3, with unresolved D. Trimming shortened V by 5 bases and J by 3 bases, and 19 bases separated the two germline ends. From germline, CDR1 is MNHEY and CDR2 SVGEGT. This CDR3 contains 16 residues.

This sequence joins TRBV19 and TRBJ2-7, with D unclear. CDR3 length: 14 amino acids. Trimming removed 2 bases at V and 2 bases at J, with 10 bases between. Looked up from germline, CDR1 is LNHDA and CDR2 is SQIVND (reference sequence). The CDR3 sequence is CASSISGSTYEQYF. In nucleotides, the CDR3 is TGTGCCAGTAGTATAAGTGGATCGACCTACGAGCAGTACTTC.

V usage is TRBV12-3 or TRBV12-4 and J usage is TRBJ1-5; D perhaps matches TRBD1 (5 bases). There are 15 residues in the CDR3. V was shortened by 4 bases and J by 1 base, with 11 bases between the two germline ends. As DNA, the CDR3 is TGTGCCAGCAGTTCGGCAGGGATAAGCAATCAGCCCCAGCATTTT. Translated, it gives CASSSAGISNQPQHF.

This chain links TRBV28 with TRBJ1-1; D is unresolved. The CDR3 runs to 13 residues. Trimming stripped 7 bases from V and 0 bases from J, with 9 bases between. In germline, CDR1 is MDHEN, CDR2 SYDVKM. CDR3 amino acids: CASIDGLNTEAFF. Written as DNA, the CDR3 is TGTGCCAGCATCGACGGCTTGAACACTGAAGCTTTCTTT.

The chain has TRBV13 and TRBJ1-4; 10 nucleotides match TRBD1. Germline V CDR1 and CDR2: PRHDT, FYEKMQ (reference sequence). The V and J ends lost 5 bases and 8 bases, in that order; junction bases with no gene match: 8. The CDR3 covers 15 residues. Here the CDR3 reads CASSHRQGAREKLFF. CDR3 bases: TGTGCCAGCAGCCATCGACAGGGGGCGCGGGAAAAACTGTTTTTT.

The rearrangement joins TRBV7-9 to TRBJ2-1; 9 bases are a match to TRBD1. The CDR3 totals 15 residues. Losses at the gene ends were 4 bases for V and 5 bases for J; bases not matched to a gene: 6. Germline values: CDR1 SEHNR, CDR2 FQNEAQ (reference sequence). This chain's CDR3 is CASSSGTGTDNEQFF. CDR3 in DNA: TGTGCCAGCAGCTCCGGGACAGGGACCGACAATGAGCAGTTCTTC.

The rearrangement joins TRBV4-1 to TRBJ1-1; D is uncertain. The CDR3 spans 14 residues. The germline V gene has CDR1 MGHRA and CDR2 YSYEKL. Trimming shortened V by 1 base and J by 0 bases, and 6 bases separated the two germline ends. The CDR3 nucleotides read TGCGCCAGCAGCCAAGGTATATTGAACACTGAAGCTTTCTTT. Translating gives CASSQGILNTEAFF.

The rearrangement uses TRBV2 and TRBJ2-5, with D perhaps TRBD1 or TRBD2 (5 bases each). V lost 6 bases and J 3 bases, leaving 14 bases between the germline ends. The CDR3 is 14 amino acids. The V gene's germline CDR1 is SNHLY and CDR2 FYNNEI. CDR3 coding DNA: TGTGCCAGCAGACCCAGGGTGGGGGAAGAGACCCAGTACTTC. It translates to CASRPRVGEETQYF.